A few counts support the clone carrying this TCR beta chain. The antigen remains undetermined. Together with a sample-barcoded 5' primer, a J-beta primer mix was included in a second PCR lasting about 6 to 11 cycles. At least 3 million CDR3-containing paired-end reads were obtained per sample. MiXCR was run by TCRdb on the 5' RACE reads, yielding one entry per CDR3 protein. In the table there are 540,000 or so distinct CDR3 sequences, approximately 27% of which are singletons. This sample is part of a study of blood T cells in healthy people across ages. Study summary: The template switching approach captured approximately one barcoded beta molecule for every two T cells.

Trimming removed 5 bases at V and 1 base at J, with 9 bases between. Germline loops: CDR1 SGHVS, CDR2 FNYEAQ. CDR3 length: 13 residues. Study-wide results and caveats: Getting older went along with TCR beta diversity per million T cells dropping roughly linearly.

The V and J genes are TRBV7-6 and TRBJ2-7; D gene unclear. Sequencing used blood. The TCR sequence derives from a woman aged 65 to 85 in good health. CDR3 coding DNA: TGTGCCAGCAGCAGAGACGAATCCTACGAGCAGTACTTC. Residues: CASSRDESYEQYF.